Listed here are 22 T cell receptor beta chains from one sample, sequenced in a study of blood T cell repertoires in COVID-19. The table came from immunoSEQ multiplex PCR; TCRdb's copy has only in-frame clones and leaves some out. The sample carries more than 150,000 clones, around nine tenths recorded once. The sample consisted of peripheral blood. These receptors came from a man aged 40-55 years with acute or convalescent COVID-19.

This rearrangement joins TRBV7-9 to TRBJ1-1; a possible D gene is TRBD1 (6 bases). Trimming pared 8 bases from V and 0 bases from J, leaving 16 bases between. The CDR3 has 15 residues. CDR1 and CDR2 (germline): SEHNR, FQNEAQ (reference sequence). The CDR3 spells CASLQGQTMNTEAFF. DNA of the CDR3: TGTGCCAGCTTACAGGGCCAAACCATGAACACTGAAGCTTTCTTT.

The chain links TRBV7-9 to TRBJ2-3; no firm D call. CDR1 and CDR2 (germline): SEHNR, FQNEAQ (reference sequence). V was cut by 1 base and J by 0 bases, with 8 bases left in between. The CDR3 is 15 amino acids. This CDR3 reads CASSLGTVSTDTQYF. CDR3 coding DNA: TGTGCCAGCAGCTTAGGCACAGTTAGCACAGATACGCAGTATTTT.

The chain carries TRBV30 and TRBJ2-3; 10 positions agree with TRBD1. Looked up from germline, CDR1 is GTSNPN and CDR2 is SVGIG (reference sequence). The CDR3 loop spans 15 amino acids. The J segment lost 6 bases and the V segment lost 8 bases, leaving 14 bases of the junction unmatched. CDR3 coding DNA: TGTGCCGGGGGGGTTCAGGGACAGGGGTTGGATACGCAGTATTTT. It is translated as CAGGVQGQGLDTQYF.

The chain recombines TRBV18 with TRBJ1-4, with D perhaps matching TRBD1 (5 bases). CDR1 and CDR2 from the germline V gene are KGHSH and LQKENI. V gave up 2 bases and J gave up 7 bases, with 11 bases separating them. CDR3 length: 14 residues. CDR3 in amino acids: CASSPGTGGEKLFF. CDR3 in DNA: TGTGCCAGCTCACCAGGGACCGGGGGTGAAAAACTGTTTTTT.

The chain combines TRBV9 with TRBJ1-3; D possibly corresponds to TRBD1 (5 bases). Germline V gives CDR1 SGDLS, CDR2 YYNGEE. Between the trimmed V and J ends, which lost 0 bases and 2 bases, there was a span of 9 bases. The CDR3 extends over 15 amino acids. The DNA of the CDR3 is TGTGCCAGCAGCGTAGCGATGGGGCCTGGAAACACCATATATTTT. Translation gives CASSVAMGPGNTIYF.

The chain employs TRBV5-4 and TRBJ2-3; D unresolved. From germline, CDR1 is SGHNT and CDR2 YYREEE (reference sequence). This CDR3 comprises 15 residues. The V and J ends lost 2 bases and 3 bases respectively, with 13 bases between them. The CDR3 DNA reads TGTGCCAGCAGCTTTTTCGGCGGCGCTACAGATACGCAGTATTTT. Translating gives CASSFFGGATDTQYF.

The chain uses TRBV5-4 and TRBJ2-2, with 10 bases aligning to TRBD2. V trimming: 5 bases; J trimming: 1 base; junction bases outside the gene matches: 5. The CDR3 spans 16 residues. CDR1 SGHNT and CDR2 YYREEE come from the germline V gene (reference sequence). CDR3 in amino acids: CASRKAGGQNTGELFF. The DNA for the CDR3 is TGTGCCAGCAGGAAAGCGGGGGGGCAGAACACCGGGGAGCTGTTTTTT. The complete variable domain, with remaining parts taken from reference TRBV5-4 and TRBJ2-2, reads ETGVTQSPTHLIKTRGQQVTLRCSSQSGHNTVSWYQQALGQGPQFIFQYYREEENGRGNFPPRFSGLQFPNYSSELNVNALELDDSALYLCASRKAGGQNTGELFFGEGSRLTVL.

This clone was detected once. The J gene is TRBJ1-1, the V gene TRBV5-4; TRBD1 is a possible D gene (6 bases). This CDR3 spans 13 amino acids. Trimming stripped 5 bases from V and 2 bases from J, with 10 bases between. Germline lookup yields CDR1 SGHNT and CDR2 YYREEE (reference sequence). This CDR3 reads CASRGGLNTEAFF. For the CDR3, the DNA is TGTGCCAGCAGAGGGGGTTTAAACACTGAAGCTTTCTTT.

The CDR3 reads CAIRQNSNQPQHF. The CDR3 nucleotides are TGTGCCATCAGACAGAATAGCAATCAGCCCCAGCATTTT. V usage is TRBV10-3 and J usage is TRBJ1-5; D remains ambiguous. Germline V gives CDR1 ENHRY, CDR2 SYGVKD. The CDR3 has 13 residues. V lost 6 bases to trimming and J lost 0 bases, with 6 bases between them.

V and J are TRBV28 and TRBJ1-3; D is ambiguous. The CDR3 is 14 amino acids. CDR1 and CDR2 from the germline V gene are MDHEN and SYDVKM. V gave up 6 bases and J gave up 0 bases, with 9 bases separating them. The CDR3 DNA sequence: TGTGCCAGCAGCCGCGGTGGCTCTGGAAACACCATATATTTT. Translation gives CASSRGGSGNTIYF. Full variable domain (rest looked up from reference TRBV28 and TRBJ1-3): DVKVTQSSRYLVKRTGEKVFLECVQDMDHENMFWYRQDPGLGLRLIYFSYDVKMKEKGDIPEGYSVSREKKERFSLILESASTNQTSMYLCASSRGGSGNTIYFGEGSWLTVV.

The V gene is TRBV19, the J gene TRBJ1-2; TRBD1 agrees at 9 bases. Looked up from germline, CDR1 is LNHDA and CDR2 is SQIVND (reference sequence). The V gene end was trimmed by 3 bases and the J gene end by 7 bases; junction bases not matched to a gene: 3. CDR3 length equals 13 residues. Here the CDR3 reads CASSITGGTGYTF. The CDR3 DNA reads TGTGCCAGTAGTATCACAGGGGGCACTGGCTACACCTTC. Full variable domain (remainder filled in from reference TRBV19 and TRBJ1-2): DGGITQSPKYLFRKEGQNVTLSCEQNLNHDAMYWYRQDPGQGLRLIYYSQIVNDFQKGDIAEGYSVSREKKESFPLTVTSAQKNPTAFYLCASSITGGTGYTFGSGTRLTVV.

The chain links TRBV6-5 to TRBJ2-3, with D possibly matching TRBD2 (7 bases). Per the germline V gene, CDR1 is MNHEY and CDR2 is SVGAGI. The CDR3 loop spans 16 amino acids. The germline V and J ends were trimmed by 4 bases and 2 bases, with 16 bases remaining between them. The CDR3 loop is CASSSLGGADTDTQYF. DNA of the CDR3: TGTGCCAGCAGTTCCCTGGGGGGGGCTGACACAGATACGCAGTATTTT.

V gene TRBV5-4 combines with J gene TRBJ2-2; 9 nucleotides match TRBD2. The V and J ends lost 2 bases and 4 bases, in that order; junction bases with no gene match: 3. This CDR3 contains 15 residues. From germline, CDR1 is SGHNT and CDR2 YYREEE (reference sequence). The DNA of the CDR3 is TGTGCCAGCAGCTTCGGTAGCGGGGGCACCGGGGAGCTGTTTTTT. This codes for CASSFGSGGTGELFF.

The genes are TRBV7-3 and TRBJ1-2; TRBD1 matches 8 bases. CDR1 is SGHTA, CDR2 FQGTGA, per germline. With V trimmed by 5 bases and J by 3 bases, 5 bases remained unmatched. The CDR3 covers 14 residues. The CDR3 DNA is TGTGCCAGCAGCCCAGGGGGCGCTGACTATGGCTACACCTTC. Protein sequence: CASSPGGADYGYTF.

The chain uses TRBV19 and TRBJ1-5, with 9 nucleotides matching TRBD1. This CDR3 contains 16 residues. In germline, CDR1 is LNHDA, CDR2 SQIVND (reference sequence). Trimming at V came to 3 bases and at J to 4 bases, leaving 7 bases not matched to a gene. CDR3: CASSIPGTGLNQPQHF. CDR3 bases: TGTGCCAGTAGTATCCCCGGGACAGGGCTTAATCAGCCCCAGCATTTT.

This clone was recorded a few times. V usage is TRBV27 and J usage is TRBJ2-7, with D perhaps matching TRBD1 (5 bases). Trimming pared 6 bases from V and 3 bases from J, leaving 15 bases between. The CDR3 has 14 residues. The germline gives CDR1 MNHEY, CDR2 SMNVEV (reference sequence). CDR3 in amino acids: CASRRQFPNYEQYF. The CDR3 bases are TGTGCCAGCAGGCGACAGTTCCCGAACTACGAGCAGTACTTC.

The chain carries TRBV5-1 and TRBJ1-1; 10 bases match TRBD1. This CDR3 is built from 16 residues. The ends lost 0 bases at V and 5 bases at J; junction bases unmatched: 7. The germline gives CDR1 SGHRS, CDR2 YFSETQ. CDR3 protein: CASSLATTGGETEAFF. DNA for the CDR3: TGCGCCAGCAGCTTGGCAACGACAGGGGGCGAGACTGAAGCTTTCTTT.

The rearrangement links TRBV5-1 to TRBJ2-1; TRBD2 might be the D (6 bases). CDR1 is SGHRS and CDR2 is YFSETQ in the germline V gene. The CDR3 totals 18 residues. Trimming removed 0 bases at V and 0 bases at J, with 16 bases between. CDR3 nucleotides: TGCGCCAGCAGCTTGGTCCCGGGCGGGATCGGCTCCTACAATGAGCAGTTCTTC. Translating gives CASSLVPGGIGSYNEQFF.

The chain employs TRBV7-3 and TRBJ2-5, with 7 bases matching TRBD2. The CDR3 contains 14 residues. Trimming at V came to 2 bases and at J to 4 bases, leaving 4 bases not matched to a gene. CDR1 and CDR2 from the germline V gene are SGHTA and FQGTGA. CDR3 bases: TGTGCCAGCAGCTTATTAGCGGGTACAGAGACCCAGTACTTC. It is translated as CASSLLAGTETQYF.

This chain uses TRBV6-6 with TRBJ2-2; D possibly corresponds to TRBD2 (6 bases). CDR3 length: 15 amino acids. V lost 1 base to trimming and J lost 5 bases, with 11 bases between them. CDR1 is MNHNY, CDR2 SVGAGI, per germline (reference sequence). CDR3 loop: CASSYLSGGTGELFF. In nucleotides, the CDR3 is TGTGCCAGCAGTTACTTGTCTGGGGGGACCGGGGAGCTGTTTTTT.

The chain recombines TRBV18 with TRBJ1-4; D perhaps matches TRBD1 (6 bases). From germline, CDR1 is KGHSH and CDR2 LQKENI. The CDR3 is 15 amino acids. The germline V and J ends were trimmed by 4 bases and 0 bases, with 9 bases remaining between them. CDR3 sequence reads: CASSLAGATNEKLFF. The CDR3 DNA reads as TGTGCCAGCTCACTCGCAGGGGCAACTAATGAAAAACTGTTTTTT.

This clone was counted a single time. Written as DNA, the CDR3 is TGTGCCAGCAGCCTTACTGGAAACATTCAGTACTTC. Its protein is CASSLTGNIQYF. This chain links TRBV14 with TRBJ2-4; D remains ambiguous. V was clipped by 4 bases and J by 6 bases, with 7 bases between them. The length of the CDR3 is 12 residues. Germline lookup yields CDR1 SGHDN and CDR2 FVKESK. Filled out from reference TRBV14 and TRBJ2-4, the complete variable domain reads EAGVTQFPSHSVIEKGQTVTLRCDPISGHDNLYWYRRVMGKEIKFLLHFVKESKQDESGMPNNRFLAERTGGTYSTLKVQPAELEDSGVYFCASSLTGNIQYFGAGTRLSVL.